This T cell receptor (beta chain) stems from a study of blood T cell repertoires in COVID-19. In germline, CDR1 is MRHNA, CDR2 SNTAGT. Trimming removed 2 bases from V and 0 bases from J, with 2 bases in between. This CDR3 has 14 amino acids. The repertoire was sequenced with immunoSEQ multiplex PCR; TCRdb's copy has only in-frame clones and lacks some. The table includes about 48,000 clones, 75% to 80% detected once. The source is a human donor with active or convalescent COVID-19. The donor label of this sample is uncertain. The chain employs TRBV6-4 and TRBJ2-6; D is ambiguous. Sequences were obtained from peripheral blood. CDR3 residues: CASSDRSGANVLTF. The CDR3 DNA reads as TGTGCCAGCAGTGACCGCTCTGGGGCCAACGTCCTGACTTTC.